This entry lists 27 T cell receptor beta chains sequenced from one sample in a study of CXCR3-negative and CXCR3-positive naive CD8 T cells. Notes on the study in general: Naive CXCR3-positive cells had TRB CDR3s more hydrophobic than those of CXCR3-negative naive cells.

Through 5' RACE with UMI labels, the TRB cDNA libraries were prepared. TCRdb re-called the 5' RACE reads and gives one entry per CDR3 protein, without DNA. The table for this sample gives around 110,000 distinct CDR3 sequences. Their cognate antigens are unknown. Sequencing was done on a sample of naive CXCR3+ CD8+ T cells from blood. The sample's subset: CD45RO-CCR7+CD27+CD95- naive CD8+ T cells expressing CXCR3 (TNR3+). The receptors derive from a human donor in good health. Some clones in this sample may be carry-over from other donors' samples.

The chain links TRBV3-1 to TRBJ2-2. CDR1 and CDR2 (germline): LGHDT, YNNKEL (reference sequence). The CDR3 totals 12 residues. The CDR3 loop reads CASSLPTGELFF.

The V and J genes are TRBV28 and TRBJ2-1; no DNA is available, so the TRBD2 call from TCRdb remains unchecked. CDR1 is MDHEN, CDR2 SYDVKM, per germline. The CDR3 totals 17 residues. The CDR3 loop reads CASSSRLAGVLYNEQFF.

V gene TRBV13 combines with J gene TRBJ2-7; TCRdb outputs TRBD1, but without DNA this stays unchecked. The CDR3 covers 13 residues. CDR1 is PRHDT and CDR2 is FYEKMQ in the germline V gene (reference sequence). The CDR3 is CASSDGQGAGQYF.

The V and J genes are TRBV10-2 and TRBJ1-1. Per germline, CDR1 WSHSY and CDR2 SAAADI. CDR3 length equals 14 residues. The chain's CDR3 is CASSDRGLNTEAFF.

The CDR3 sequence: CSADGLAGDSSEQYF. This sequence joins TRBV20-1 and TRBJ2-7; TCRdb returns TRBD2, unconfirmable since there is no DNA. CDR1 is DFQATT and CDR2 is SNEGSKA in the germline V gene (reference sequence). The CDR3 totals 15 residues.

This rearrangement joins TRBV28 to TRBJ2-1. Germline values: CDR1 MDHEN, CDR2 SYDVKM. CDR3 length equals 15 residues. The CDR3: CASSLDRGSYNEQFF.

The V call is TRBV20-1, the J call TRBJ2-5; the D call of TRBD1 rests on TCRdb alone, since no DNA is present to check it. The CDR3 length is 16 residues. CDR1 DFQATT and CDR2 SNEGSKA come from the germline V gene (reference sequence). The CDR3 sequence is CSAEVLLAGAEETQYF.

The rearrangement links TRBV5-1 to TRBJ2-3; the TCRdb D gene call, TRBD2, has no DNA to confirm it. Germline V gene data show CDR1 as SGHRS and CDR2 as YFSETQ. This CDR3 contains 15 residues. This chain's CDR3 is CASSLEGGLTDTQYF. Drawing the rest from reference TRBV5-1 and TRBJ2-3, the complete variable domain is KAGVTQTPRYLIKTRGQQVTLSCSPISGHRSVSWYQQTPGQGLQFLFEYFSETQRNKGNFPGRFSGRQFSNSRSEMNVSTLELGDSALYLCASSLEGGLTDTQYFGPGTRLTVL.

The chain combines TRBV24-1 with TRBJ2-2; TCRdb's D call, TRBD2, is unchecked because there is no DNA. Germline CDR1 and CDR2: KGHDR and SFDVKD. CDR3 length: 17 residues. CDR3 sequence: CATGGSGLAANTGELFF.

The CDR3 spells CASGLDGPVTDTQYF. The chain joins TRBV12-5 to TRBJ2-3. The length of the CDR3 is 15 residues. The germline V gene has CDR1 LGHNT and CDR2 FRNRAP.

This sequence joins TRBV29-1 and TRBJ2-7; TCRdb's D gene call, TRBD2, goes unchecked for lack of DNA. Germline loops: CDR1 SQVTM, CDR2 ANQGSEA. This CDR3 has 14 amino acids. CDR3 amino acids: CSVREPRLPYEQYF.

This chain links TRBV7-6 with TRBJ2-3; without DNA, the TCRdb call of TRBD1 cannot be checked. The germline CDR1 and CDR2 sequences are SGHVS and FNYEAQ. This CDR3 has 15 residues. CDR3 region: CASSYGTGGGDTQYF.

The rearrangement uses TRBV28 and TRBJ2-2; without DNA, the TCRdb call of TRBD2 cannot be checked. Germline V CDR1 and CDR2: MDHEN, SYDVKM. The CDR3 covers 19 residues. CDR3 in amino acids: CASLAFGLAGARNTGELFF.

The rearrangement uses TRBV12-3 or TRBV12-4 and TRBJ1-6; TCRdb calls TRBD1, which cannot be checked without DNA. This CDR3 is 18 amino acids long. The CDR3 loop is CASGSGGGTGSYNSPLHF.

V and J are TRBV29-1 and TRBJ2-1; lacking DNA, the TRBD1 call made by TCRdb goes unchecked. CDR3 length equals 12 residues. Looked up from germline, CDR1 is SQVTM and CDR2 is ANQGSEA. The CDR3 spells CSVHRGVDEQFF.

CDR3 protein: CASSAGQVLSYEQYF. J is TRBJ2-7 and V is TRBV9; with no DNA, the TCRdb D assignment of TRBD1 cannot be verified. In germline, CDR1 is SGDLS, CDR2 YYNGEE. The CDR3 is made up of 15 amino acids.

The chain links TRBV20-1 to TRBJ1-2. Germline V gene data show CDR1 as DFQATT and CDR2 as SNEGSKA (reference sequence). The CDR3 is 14 amino acids. This CDR3 reads CSARDLLTSYGYTF.

This sequence joins TRBV30 and TRBJ2-3; the TCRdb D gene call, TRBD1, has no DNA to confirm it. The CDR3 loop spans 17 amino acids. Germline V gene data show CDR1 as GTSNPN and CDR2 as SVGIG (reference sequence). The chain's CDR3 is CAWTQPGGGQGTDTQYF.

The V call is TRBV19, the J call TRBJ2-1. This CDR3 has 14 amino acids. CDR1 is LNHDA and CDR2 is SQIVND in the germline V gene (reference sequence). CDR3: CASSIVGYDNEQFF.

The V call is TRBV29-1, the J call TRBJ2-5; TCRdb gives TRBD1 as the D gene, but with no DNA this cannot be confirmed. The germline V gene encodes CDR1 SQVTM and CDR2 ANQGSEA. The length of the CDR3 is 13 residues. The CDR3 region is CSVTGQNQETQYF.

The chain carries TRBV30 and TRBJ2-7; TCRdb's assignment of TRBD1 cannot be checked, as there is no DNA. Germline CDR1 and CDR2: GTSNPN and SVGIG (reference sequence). CDR3 size: 13 residues. CDR3 amino acids: CAWSRPGDYEQYF. The whole variable domain, remainder taken from reference TRBV30 and TRBJ2-7, is SQTIHQWPATLVQPVGSPLSLECTVEGTSNPNLYWYRQAAGRGLQLLFYSVGIGQISSEVPQNLSASRPQDRQFILSSKKLLLSDSGFYLCAWSRPGDYEQYFGPGTRLTVT.

This chain links TRBV7-2 with TRBJ2-1. This CDR3 has 12 residues. Germline assignment: CDR1 SGHTA and CDR2 FQGNSA. CDR3 amino acids: CASSLEGHEQFF. The full variable domain, completed using reference TRBV7-2 and TRBJ2-1, is GAGVSQSPSNKVTEKGKDVELRCDPISGHTALYWYRQSLGQGLEFLIYFQGNSAPDKSGLPSDRFSAERTGGSVSTLTIQRTQQEDSAVYLCASSLEGHEQFFGPGTRLTVL.

The chain combines TRBV7-8 with TRBJ2-3; the D gene TCRdb calls, TRBD2, cannot be checked with no DNA. Germline V gene data show CDR1 as SGHVS and CDR2 as FQNEAQ. The CDR3 loop spans 16 amino acids. The CDR3 reads CASSLELAGFKDTQYF.

The CDR3 sequence: CASSPQGVHKADTQYF. The chain has TRBV28 and TRBJ2-3; TCRdb selects TRBD1, and the lack of DNA leaves this call unchecked. This CDR3 contains 16 residues. Germline V gene sequence: CDR1 MDHEN, CDR2 SYDVKM.

The chain recombines TRBV20-1 with TRBJ2-1; the TCRdb D gene call, TRBD2, has no DNA to confirm it. This CDR3 comprises 16 residues. The V gene's germline CDR1 is DFQATT and CDR2 SNEGSKA (reference sequence). CDR3 protein: CSAERPAGTPYNEQFF.

V usage is TRBV12-3 or TRBV12-4 and J usage is TRBJ1-1; TCRdb proposes TRBD1, but this gene call is untestable without DNA. This CDR3 is built from 13 residues. CDR3 loop: CASSRDREFEAFF.

The chain joins TRBV6-6 to TRBJ1-1; TCRdb returns TRBD1, unconfirmable since there is no DNA. The CDR3 sequence is 14 residues long. The germline CDR1 and CDR2 sequences are MNHNY and SVGAGI (reference sequence). CDR3 residues: CASTTRGGDTEAFF.